This T cell receptor beta chain was observed in a study of T cell responses to AZD1222 COVID-19 vaccine. Germline values: CDR1 SGHNT, CDR2 YYREEE (reference sequence). This CDR3 has 13 residues. Trimming took off 0 bases at V and 5 bases at J, with 8 bases between the two ends. Sequenced by immunoSEQ multiplex PCR; TCRdb stores in-frame clones only, minus some. The table lists approximately 210,000 clones, roughly 90% of them singletons. About this clone: Different DNA sequences within this sample yield the same CDR3.

The material was peripheral blood, obtained 28 days after the second AZD1222 dose. This chain uses TRBV5-4 with TRBJ2-5; D call uncertain. The TCR sequence derives from an adult who received the AZD1222 COVID-19 vaccine. CDR3: CASSLGDRETQYF. In DNA form, the CDR3 reads TGTGCCAGCAGCTTGGGAGATCGGGAGACCCAGTACTTC.